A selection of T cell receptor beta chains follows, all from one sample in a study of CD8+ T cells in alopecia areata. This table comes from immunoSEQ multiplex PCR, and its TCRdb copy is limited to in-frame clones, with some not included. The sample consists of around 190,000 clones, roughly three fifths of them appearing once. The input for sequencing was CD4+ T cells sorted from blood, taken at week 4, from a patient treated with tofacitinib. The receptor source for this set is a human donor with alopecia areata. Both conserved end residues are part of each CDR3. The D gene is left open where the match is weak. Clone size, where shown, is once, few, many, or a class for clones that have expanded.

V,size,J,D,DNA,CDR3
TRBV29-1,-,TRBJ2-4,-,TGCAGCGCCCGACAGGGAGGAAACATTCAGTACTTC,CSARQGGNIQYF
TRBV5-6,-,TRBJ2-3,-,TGTGCCAGCAGCCCCAGGGTACGCACAGATACGCAGTATTTT,CASSPRVRTDTQYF
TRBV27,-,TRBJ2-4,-,TGTGCCAGCAGTTTAGCCCCCATTCAGTACTTC,CASSLAPIQYF
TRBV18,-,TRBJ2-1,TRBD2,TGTGCCAGCTCACCCCGGGAGGCTGAGCAGTTCTTC,CASSPREAEQFF
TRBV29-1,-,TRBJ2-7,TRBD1,TGCAGCCCGTGGACAGGGGATAACGAGCAGTACTTC,CSPWTGDNEQYF
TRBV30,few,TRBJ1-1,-,TGTGCCTGGCGACAGCGGTCGAACACTGAAGCTTTCTTT,CAWRQRSNTEAFF
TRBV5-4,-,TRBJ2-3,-,TGTGCCAGCAGCTTGGGGCTAGGGGGACCCGATACGCAGTATTTT,CASSLGLGGPDTQYF
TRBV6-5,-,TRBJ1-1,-,TGTGCCAGCAGTTACTCGCCTACGAACACTGAAGCTTTCTTT,CASSYSPTNTEAFF
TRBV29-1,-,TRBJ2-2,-,TGCAGCGTTGAACGTAACAGCGGGACCGGGGAGCTGTTTTTT,CSVERNSGTGELFF
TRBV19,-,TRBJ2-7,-,TGTGCCAGTAGTAGAGGGGCAACCTACGAGCAGTACTTC,CASSRGATYEQYF
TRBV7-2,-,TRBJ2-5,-,TGTGCCAGCAGCTTCAGTGGAGCGGCCTGGCAAGAGACCCAGTACTTC,CASSFSGAAWQETQYF
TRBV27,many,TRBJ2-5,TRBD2,TGTGCCAGCAAGGCGGGGGTCCAAGAGACCCAGTACTTC,CASKAGVQETQYF
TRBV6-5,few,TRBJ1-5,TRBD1,TGTGCCAGCGGGACAGGGGGCGCGAGGCCCCAGCATTTT,CASGTGGARPQHF
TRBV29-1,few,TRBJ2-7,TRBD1,TGCAGCGGCGGGACAGGGGCGCGGGAGCAGTACTTC,CSGGTGAREQYF
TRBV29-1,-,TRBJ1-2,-,TGCAGCGTTGAAGGGGGATTCCACACCTTC,CSVEGGFHTF
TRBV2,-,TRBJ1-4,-,TGTGCCAGCATGAGGTCTAAGGGGCGAGTATACGCCGAAAAACTGTTTTTT,CASMRSKGRVYAEKLFF
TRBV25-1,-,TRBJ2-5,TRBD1,TGTGCCAGCGCCAGGGGGGAGACCCAGTACTTC,CASARGETQYF
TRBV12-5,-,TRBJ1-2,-,TGTGCTAGTGGTTTGGTACCGGGGTACGGCTACACCTTC,CASGLVPGYGYTF
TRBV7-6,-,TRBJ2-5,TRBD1,TGTGCCAGCAGCTTGGCGGACAGGGCAGAGACCCAGTACTTC,CASSLADRAETQYF
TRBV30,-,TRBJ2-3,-,TGTGCCTGGAGTGTAGGGCGGCTTAGCACAGATACGCAGTATTTT,CAWSVGRLSTDTQYF
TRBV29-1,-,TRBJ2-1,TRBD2,TGCAGCGCCCGGGCGGGAGGGACTAGCGGAAACAATGAGCAGTTCTTC,CSARAGGTSGNNEQFF
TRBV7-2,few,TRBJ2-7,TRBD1,TGTGCCAGCAGGCCCGCCGGGACAGGGGTCGAGCAGTACTTC,CASRPAGTGVEQYF
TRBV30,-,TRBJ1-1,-,TGTGCCTGGAGCGCCCCCGGACATGGAGAAGCTTTCTTT,CAWSAPGHGEAFF
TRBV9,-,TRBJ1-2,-,TGTGCCAGCAGCCAGTCTAACTATGGCTACACCTTC,CASSQSNYGYTF
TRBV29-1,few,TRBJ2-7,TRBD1,TGCAGCGGAGCGCGGACAGGGCGACACTACGAGCAGTACTTC,CSGARTGRHYEQYF
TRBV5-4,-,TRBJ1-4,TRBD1,TGTGCCAGCAGCAAGAGGGGGCTAACTAATGAAAAACTGTTTTTT,CASSKRGLTNEKLFF
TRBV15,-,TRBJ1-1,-,TGTGCCACCAGAGGACATCCGGGGTCTAACACTGAAGCTTTCTTT,CATRGHPGSNTEAFF
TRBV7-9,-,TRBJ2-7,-,TGTGCCAGCAGCCATTCCTTAGGACTGTTATACGAGCAGTACTTC,CASSHSLGLLYEQYF
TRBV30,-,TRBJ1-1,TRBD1,TGTGCCTGGAGTTCGGGGGACAGGGTGGCCACTGAAGCTTTCTTT,CAWSSGDRVATEAFF
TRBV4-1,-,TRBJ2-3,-,TGCGCCAGCAGCCTTGGACCAACGGGGGATACGCAGTATTTT,CASSLGPTGDTQYF
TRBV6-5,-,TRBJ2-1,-,TGTGCCAGCTCGATAAGGTCGAGCTCCTACAATGAGCAGTTCTTC,CASSIRSSSYNEQFF
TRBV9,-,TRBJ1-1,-,TGTGCCAGCAGCGAGAGAGGTCGGGGGCCTGAAGCTTTCTTT,CASSERGRGPEAFF
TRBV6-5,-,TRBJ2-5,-,TGTGCCAGCAGTCCATGGAGGGAAGAGACCCAGTACTTC,CASSPWREETQYF
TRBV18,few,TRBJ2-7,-,TGTGCCAGCTCCCCCGGGAACCATCGGGAGCAGTACTTC,CASSPGNHREQYF
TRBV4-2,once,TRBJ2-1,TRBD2,TGTGCCAGCAGCCGAAACCCCCCACTAGCGGGAGACCTGAATGAGCAGTTCTTC,CASSRNPPLAGDLNEQFF
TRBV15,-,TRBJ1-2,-,TGTGCCACCAGCAGAGAACCCCGTGCAGGCTTTTATGGCTACACCTTC,CATSREPRAGFYGYTF
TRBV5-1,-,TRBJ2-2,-,TGCGCCAGCAGATCGAGACAAAACACCGGGGAGCTGTTTTTT,CASRSRQNTGELFF
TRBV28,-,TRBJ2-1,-,TGTGCCAGCATTAGTGGGGCTAGGTGGGATGAGCAGTTCTTC,CASISGARWDEQFF
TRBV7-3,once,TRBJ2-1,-,TGTGCCAGCAGCTTATGGGGTTCCAGGGGAGGCGATGAGCAGTTCTTC,CASSLWGSRGGDEQFF
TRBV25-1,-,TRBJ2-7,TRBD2,TGTGCCAGCACCCGTAGCGGGGGGCCCGAGCAGTACTTC,CASTRSGGPEQYF
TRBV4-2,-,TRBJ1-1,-,TGTGCCAGCAGCCAAGATGGCGCACCCGAGACTGAAGCTTTCTTT,CASSQDGAPETEAFF
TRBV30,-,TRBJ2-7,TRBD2,TGTGCCTGGAGTGAGGGACTAGCGGTGTCCGAGCAGTACTTC,CAWSEGLAVSEQYF
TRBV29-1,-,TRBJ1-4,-,TGCAGCGTCAAGGAGGGTTTAGCGATGGAAAAACTGTTTTTT,CSVKEGLAMEKLFF
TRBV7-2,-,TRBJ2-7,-,TGTGCCAGCAGCCGACTTCCGACGGCGAGCTCCTACGAGCAGTACTTC,CASSRLPTASSYEQYF
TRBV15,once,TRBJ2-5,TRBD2,TGTGCCACCAGCAGAGATTCCCTAGCGGGAGGAGAGACCCAGTACTTC,CATSRDSLAGGETQYF
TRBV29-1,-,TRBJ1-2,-,TGCAGCGTTGAACCAGGGTCCTATGGCTACACCTTC,CSVEPGSYGYTF
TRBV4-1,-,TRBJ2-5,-,TGCGCCAGCAGCATCGGGACCCAAGAGACCCAGTACTTC,CASSIGTQETQYF
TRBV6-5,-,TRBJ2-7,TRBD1,TGTGCCAGCAGTTATCGAGACAGGGTTTCCGAGCAGTACTTC,CASSYRDRVSEQYF
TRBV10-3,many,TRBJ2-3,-,TGTGCCACCCGGGGCCGCACCACTCCAGATACGCAGTATTTT,CATRGRTTPDTQYF
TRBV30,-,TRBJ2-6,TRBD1,TGTGCCTGGGACAACAGGGGCTCTGGGGCCAACGTCCTGACTTTC,CAWDNRGSGANVLTF
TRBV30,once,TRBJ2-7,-,TGTGCCTGGAGTCCTGCGGGACTTCTCTCGGGCGAGCAGTACTTC,CAWSPAGLLSGEQYF
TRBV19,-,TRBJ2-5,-,TGTGCCAGTGGACTCCCCGGAGAGACCCAGTACTTC,CASGLPGETQYF
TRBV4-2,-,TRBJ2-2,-,TGTGCCAGCAGCCAAGATCCCGGGTTTGGCGGGGAGCTGTTTTTT,CASSQDPGFGGELFF
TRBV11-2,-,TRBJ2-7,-,TGTGCCAGCAGCTCCTCCCCCCAGCTGCGGGATAAGGCCTACGAGCAGTACTTC,CASSSSPQLRDKAYEQYF
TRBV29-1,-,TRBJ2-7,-,TGCAGCGTTGAAAACAGGGACTACGAGCAGTACTTC,CSVENRDYEQYF
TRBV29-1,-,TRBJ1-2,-,TGCAGCGTCCACAGCTACTATGGCTACACCTTC,CSVHSYYGYTF
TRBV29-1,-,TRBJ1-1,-,TGCATCGGAGAGAGGGGAACGGGTGAAGCTTTCTTT,CIGERGTGEAFF